Each of the 20 T cell receptor beta chains below was sequenced from the same sample in a study of blood T cells in healthy people across ages. Sample-barcoded 5' priming and a J-beta primer mix drove a second PCR of about 7 to 11 cycles. TCRdb passed the 5' RACE reads through MiXCR, listing each CDR3 protein once. Altogether roughly 2 million distinct CDR3 sequences are present, approximately 50% being singletons, with the ten largest covering over 2%. Sequencing was performed on blood. The receptors derive from a woman aged 40-49 years in good health.

The rearrangement joins TRBV6-2 or TRBV6-3 to TRBJ2-1, with D uncertain. CDR3 length: 13 amino acids. The V end lost 8 bases, the J end lost 1 base, and 9 bases lay between the germline ends. The germline V gene has CDR1 MNHEY and CDR2 SVGEGT. As DNA, the CDR3 is TGTGCCAGCCTTGCGGATTCCTACAATGAGCAGTTCTTC. Translating it yields CASLADSYNEQFF.

The J gene is TRBJ1-5, the V gene TRBV20-1; tentative D call: TRBD1 (5 bases). The CDR3 sequence is 12 residues long. Trimming stripped 5 bases from V and 3 bases from J, with 8 bases between. Germline V gene data show CDR1 as DFQATT and CDR2 as SNEGSKA (reference sequence). The CDR3 coding sequence is TGCAGTGCTTACAGGACCAATCAGCCCCAGCATTTT. Translating gives CSAYRTNQPQHF.

CDR3 sequence reads: CASSQERAGNYGYTF. In DNA form, the CDR3 reads TGTGCCAGCAGCCAAGAAAGGGCAGGCAACTATGGCTACACCTTC. The chain couples TRBV4-2 to TRBJ1-2, with no clear D. Germline CDR1 LGHNA, CDR2 YNFKEQ. Trimming removed 0 bases at V and 2 bases at J, with 10 bases between. The CDR3 has 15 amino acids.

This chain links TRBV29-1 with TRBJ2-7, with 8 bases aligning to TRBD2. The end of the DNA aligns better with TRBJ2-5, so the J call may be wrong. This CDR3 has 12 residues. Germline V gene lookup returns CDR1 SQVTM and CDR2 ANQGSEA. The CDR3 DNA is TGCAGCGTTGAAGCTAGCGGGGAGACCCAGTACTTC. Translation gives CSVEASGETQYF.

CDR3 nucleotides: TGTGCCAGCAGCTCGATAAGGGGGGCAGGTTACAATGAGCAGTTCTTC. Its protein is CASSSIRGAGYNEQFF. V is TRBV5-6 and J is TRBJ2-1, with D perhaps being TRBD1 or TRBD2 (6 bases each). CDR1 is SGHDT, CDR2 YYEEEE, per germline. Trimming cost V 3 bases and J 4 bases, with 17 bases left between them. The CDR3 has 16 amino acids.

V is TRBV5-1 and J is TRBJ2-1; TRBD1 aligns across 10 bases. The J call may be in error: the DNA end matches TRBJ2-7 better. CDR1 and CDR2 (germline): SGHRS, YFSETQ. The CDR3 extends over 15 amino acids. This chain's CDR3 is CASSSRDRGSAEQYF. CDR3 DNA sequence: TGCGCCAGCAGCTCCCGGGACAGGGGATCCGCTGAGCAGTACTTC.

The V and J genes are TRBV20-1 and TRBJ1-6; D remains ambiguous. With 3 bases removed from V and 7 bases from J, the gap between germline ends came to 16 bases. The CDR3 contains 15 residues. Germline-derived CDR1 and CDR2 are DFQATT and SNEGSKA (reference sequence). In DNA, the CDR3 is TGCAGTGCTAGGCCCAGCAACGTAGAAAATTCACCCCTCCACTTT. Protein: CSARPSNVENSPLHF.

In its sample, this clonotype was seen a few times. The chain carries TRBV28 and TRBJ1-5; tentative D call: TRBD1 (6 bases). Germline CDR1 reads MDHEN; CDR2 reads SYDVKM. Deletions cut 3 bases from V and 6 bases from J, with 15 bases between. The CDR3 runs 15 residues. CDR3 amino acids: CASSFERGLSQPQHF. Here the CDR3 DNA reads TGTGCCAGCAGTTTTGAAAGGGGGTTAAGTCAGCCCCAGCATTTT.

V and J are TRBV5-1 and TRBJ2-5; 7 bases align to TRBD2. The V and J ends lost 4 bases and 5 bases, in that order; junction bases with no gene match: 14. There are 16 residues in the CDR3. Germline CDR1 and CDR2: SGHRS and YFSETQ. CDR3 region: CASSQGRGLDLETQYF. CDR3 coding DNA: TGCGCCAGCAGCCAAGGGAGGGGACTGGATTTGGAGACCCAGTACTTC. Filled out from reference TRBV5-1 and TRBJ2-5, the complete variable domain reads KAGVTQTPRYLIKTRGQQVTLSCSPISGHRSVSWYQQTPGQGLQFLFEYFSETQRNKGNFPGRFSGRQFSNSRSEMNVSTLELGDSALYLCASSQGRGLDLETQYFGPGTRLLVL.

V gene TRBV7-2 combines with J gene TRBJ1-1; D not certain. This CDR3 contains 15 residues. The V end lost 2 bases, the J end lost 1 base, and 11 bases lay between the germline ends. Germline CDR1 reads SGHTA; CDR2 reads FQGNSA. The CDR3 sequence: CASSLSYYPNTEAFF. The CDR3 DNA reads as TGTGCCAGCAGCTTATCGTACTACCCGAACACTGAAGCTTTCTTT.

This sequence joins TRBV2 and TRBJ2-3, with D perhaps TRBD1 or TRBD2 (6 bases each). The CDR3 is 19 residues long. V was shortened by 8 bases and J by 2 bases, with 29 bases between the two germline ends. The germline V gene has CDR1 SNHLY and CDR2 FYNNEI. The CDR3, as DNA: TGTGCCAGCTTTCCCTATGGGTTGGAGGGGGGACGATACACAGATACGCAGTATTTT. It specifies CASFPYGLEGGRYTDTQYF.

This clonotype was observed once. V and J are TRBV19 and TRBJ2-5; D might be TRBD1 (6 bases). The CDR3 runs 16 residues. Germline V gene data show CDR1 as LNHDA and CDR2 as SQIVND (reference sequence). V was trimmed by 3 bases and J by 1 base, leaving 15 bases between them. In nucleotides, the CDR3 is TGTGCCAGTAGTATCGAGACAGGCAACCTCCAAGAGACCCAGTACTTC. Amino acid sequence: CASSIETGNLQETQYF.

This chain's CDR3 is CASSPAGGAYGYTF. CDR3 in DNA: TGTGCCAGCAGCCCCGCAGGAGGAGCCTATGGCTACACCTTC. The V and J genes are TRBV4-2 and TRBJ1-2; D is unresolved. Per the germline V gene, CDR1 is LGHNA and CDR2 is YNFKEQ. The CDR3 loop spans 14 amino acids. V was cut by 4 bases and J by 4 bases, with 13 bases left in between.

In this sample, this clonotype turned up a few times. This chain connects TRBV4-1 to TRBJ1-2, with D unresolved. V lost 0 bases to trimming and J lost 8 bases, with 10 bases between them. CDR1 MGHRA and CDR2 YSYEKL come from the germline V gene. The CDR3 covers 13 residues. CDR3 sequence reads: CASSQDGRQGYTF. The CDR3 nucleotides read TGCGCCAGCAGCCAAGATGGGAGGCAAGGCTACACCTTC.

This clonotype was counted between two and nine times. This chain links TRBV20-1 with TRBJ2-5, with D possibly being TRBD2 (6 bases). CDR1 is DFQATT, CDR2 SNEGSKA, per germline (reference sequence). The CDR3 length is 13 residues. The V gene lost 5 bases and the J gene lost 11 bases, with 21 bases spanning the gap. Here the CDR3 DNA reads TGCAGTGCTTGGGACTCACTCGTGAGGGAGCAGTACTTC. It translates to CSAWDSLVREQYF.

The rearrangement uses TRBV4-3 and TRBJ2-5; 10 nucleotides align to TRBD2. This CDR3 region has 16 residues. CDR1 is LGHNA and CDR2 is YSLEER in the germline V gene. Trimming took 4 bases from V and 11 from J; bases not matched to a gene: 16. The CDR3 bases are TGCGCCAGCAGCCCCAATTTAGCGGGGGGCTACAATGAGCAGTACTTC. This gives the protein CASSPNLAGGYNEQYF.

The chain joins TRBV5-1 to TRBJ2-7, with D hard to call. V was cut by 1 base and J by 1 base, with 9 bases left in between. CDR3 length: 14 amino acids. The germline CDR1 and CDR2 sequences are SGHRS and YFSETQ. CDR3 loop: CASSLSADSYEQYF. Here the CDR3 DNA reads TGCGCCAGCAGCTTGTCGGCAGATTCCTACGAGCAGTACTTC. Complete variable domain (other parts from reference TRBV5-1 and TRBJ2-7): KAGVTQTPRYLIKTRGQQVTLSCSPISGHRSVSWYQQTPGQGLQFLFEYFSETQRNKGNFPGRFSGRQFSNSRSEMNVSTLELGDSALYLCASSLSADSYEQYFGPGTRLTVT.

This chain links TRBV9 with TRBJ1-2; D might be TRBD1 (5 bases). Germline CDR1 SGDLS, CDR2 YYNGEE. Trimming removed 0 bases at V and 5 bases at J, with 8 bases between. The CDR3 is 13 amino acids. DNA of the CDR3: TGTGCCAGCAGCGTAGTCGAGGGGTATGGCTACACCTTC. The encoded protein is CASSVVEGYGYTF. Full variable domain (remainder filled in from reference TRBV9 and TRBJ1-2): DSGVTQTPKHLITATGQRVTLRCSPRSGDLSVYWYQQSLDQGLQFLIQYYNGEERAKGNILERFSAQQFPDLHSELNLSSLELGDSALYFCASSVVEGYGYTFGSGTRLTVV.

This clonotype was counted a single time. The chain recombines TRBV10-3 with TRBJ1-4; TRBD1 aligns across 10 bases. This CDR3 contains 18 residues. From germline, CDR1 is ENHRY and CDR2 SYGVKD. Trimming cost V 2 bases and J 0 bases; bases outside gene matches: 6. The CDR3 loop reads CAISETGQGLATNEKLFF. The CDR3 region has the DNA TGTGCCATCAGTGAGACGGGACAGGGGCTTGCAACTAATGAAAAACTGTTTTTT.

V gene TRBV6-2 or TRBV6-3 combines with J gene TRBJ2-1; 12 bases line up with TRBD2. The CDR3 has 14 amino acids. The V gene's germline CDR1 is MNHEY and CDR2 SVGEGT. V shed 7 bases and J 6 bases; nucleotides not matched to a gene: 4. CDR3 loop: CASNLAGGINEQFF. The CDR3 DNA reads TGTGCCAGCAATCTAGCGGGGGGGATCAATGAGCAGTTCTTC.